This T cell receptor beta chain came from a study of blood T cell repertoires in COVID-19. Looking at the study overall: The origin of the acute and convalescent COVID-19 samples was the United States, Italy and Spain. In each case, the material was cDNA or gDNA derived from T cells, B-cell-depleted T cells, or PBMCs.

The CDR3 consists of 15 residues. V gave up 4 bases and J gave up 1 base; unmatched junction bases: 7. From germline, CDR1 is SGHRS and CDR2 YFSETQ. As originally analysed: Estimation of nucleated cell counts relied on the amplification of reference gene primers. Sequencing used immunoSEQ multiplex PCR; TCRdb keeps in-frame clones, though not all of them. The V and J calls and clone size are taken from that table; D and trimming were inferred from the DNA. The repertoire has 55,000 to 60,000 clones, over 65% of them found once; the top ten carry around 4.5%. The gene calls are TRBV5-1 and TRBJ2-7; TRBD2 matches at 8 bases. This TCR was recovered from a man in his forties with active COVID-19. Sequences were obtained from peripheral blood. As DNA, the CDR3 is TGCGCCAGCAGCACCGGACTAGCTGGGTCCTACGAGCAGTACTTC. It codes for CASSTGLAGSYEQYF.